This T cell receptor (beta chain) was profiled in a study of blood T cell repertoires in COVID-19. Study details: COVID-19 samples collected from the United States, Italy and Spain covered acute and convalescent phases.

Before being deemed recovered, Cohort 3 donors had two negative PCRs, clearance, or symptom resolution. The assay was immunoSEQ multiplex PCR, and TCRdb's table has in-frame clones only and misses some. The table has 300,000 or so clones, about 90% seen once. This CDR3 region has 16 residues. Germline V gives CDR1 MNHEY, CDR2 SVGAGI. The V segment lost 4 bases and the J segment 2 bases; nucleotides outside the gene matches: 7. This sequence originates from a woman aged 25 to 39 who had recovered from COVID-19. This sequence joins TRBV6-5 and TRBJ1-5; 8 bases map to TRBD1. What was sequenced was PBMCs or T cells enriched from blood (not recorded which). The CDR3 DNA is TGTGCCAGCAGTTCGGAGACGGACAGGGGCAATCAGCCCCAGCATTTT. This codes for CASSSETDRGNQPQHF.